The 9 T cell receptor beta chains below were found in one sample sequenced in a study of T-cell memory formation after mild COVID-19. TCRdb recomputed calls from the 5' RACE reads with MiXCR, one row per CDR3 protein. Of about 410,000 distinct CDR3 sequences in the sample, roughly 18% were seen once. Sample: PBMCs or a T cell subset sorted from them (not recorded which). These receptors originate from a man between 18 and 29 years old who had mild COVID-19 (a few samples of this study predate the infection). Cell type and time point are not known.

This clonotype was counted only a few times. The chain carries TRBV28 and TRBJ2-3, with D perhaps assigned TRBD1 or TRBD2 (5 bases each). Germline-derived CDR1 and CDR2 are MDHEN and SYDVKM. This CDR3 spans 18 amino acids. With 7 bases removed from V and 0 bases from J, the gap between germline ends came to 23 bases. Here the CDR3 DNA reads TGTGCCAGCACCCTTCGGGATAGCACAGGCCCTAGCACAGATACGCAGTATTTT. It is translated as CASTLRDSTGPSTDTQYF.

The genes are TRBV5-1 and TRBJ1-3, with 7 nucleotides matching TRBD1. The CDR3 contains 14 residues. V dropped 4 bases and J dropped 7; count of bases not matched to a gene: 8. Germline V CDR1 and CDR2: SGHRS, YFSETQ. Written as DNA, the CDR3 is TGCGCCAGCAGCAGGGGGACAGAGCGGAACACCATATATTTT. As protein: CASSRGTERNTIYF.

The chain couples TRBV7-8 to TRBJ2-7; 10 bases align to TRBD2. The junction had 9 bases not matched to a gene; V was cut back by 5 bases and J by 5 bases. The CDR3 runs 15 residues. Germline V gene sequence: CDR1 SGHVS, CDR2 FQNEAQ. CDR3 sequence: CASSVLAGVRDEQYV. CDR3 DNA: TGTGCCAGCAGCGTCCTAGCGGGGGTGAGGGACGAGCAGTACGTC.

This clonotype was found a few times. The chain links TRBV19 to TRBJ2-3; 9 bases match TRBD2. V was pared by 5 bases and J by 6 bases, with 9 bases of the junction left unmatched. CDR3 size: 15 residues. CDR1 is LNHDA, CDR2 SQIVND, per germline (reference sequence). The CDR3 is CASSFQRGVLDTQYF. DNA of the CDR3: TGTGCCAGTAGTTTCCAGCGGGGGGTCCTGGATACGCAGTATTTT.

The rearrangement links TRBV4-1 to TRBJ2-3; TRBD2 aligns across 8 bases. The CDR3 contains 14 residues. After removal of 4 bases from V and 5 bases from J, the junction contained 5 bases not matched to a gene. The germline CDR1 and CDR2 sequences are MGHRA and YSYEKL. The CDR3 protein is CASSPGLGRDTQYF. CDR3 coding DNA: TGCGCCAGCAGCCCGGGACTAGGACGAGATACGCAGTATTTT.

The genes are TRBV20-1 and TRBJ2-5, with 9 bases that match TRBD2. Germline-derived CDR1 and CDR2 are DFQATT and SNEGSKA (reference sequence). The CDR3 consists of 14 residues. The V and J ends lost 0 bases and 4 bases, in that order; junction bases with no gene match: 3. CDR3 protein: CSARDFSGGETQYF. For the CDR3, the DNA is TGCAGTGCTAGAGATTTTAGCGGGGGAGAGACCCAGTACTTC.

V and J are TRBV4-1 and TRBJ1-2; tentative D call: TRBD1 (6 bases). The CDR3 contains 17 residues. V was shortened by 3 bases and J by 2 bases, with 19 bases between the two germline ends. Germline V gene data show CDR1 as MGHRA and CDR2 as YSYEKL. The CDR3 loop is CASSHRLIQGRNYGYTF. The DNA of the CDR3 is TGCGCCAGCAGCCATAGACTTATACAGGGCAGGAACTATGGCTACACCTTC.

The chain recombines TRBV5-1 with TRBJ2-3; the D is unclear. The CDR3 totals 13 residues. The V end was cut by 0 bases, the J end by 6 bases, with 8 bases between. Germline values: CDR1 SGHRS, CDR2 YFSETQ. The CDR3, as DNA: TGCGCCAGCAGCTTGGGGTCCCCGGATACGCAGTATTTT. Translated, it gives CASSLGSPDTQYF.

This clonotype has ten or more counts. The J gene is TRBJ2-7, the V gene TRBV5-1, with TRBD2 matching 9 bases. Germline V lookup: CDR1 SGHRS, CDR2 YFSETQ. V lost 0 bases and J lost 3; bases outside the gene matches: 7. CDR3 length equals 16 residues. CDR3 sequence: CASSLVMPSGVYEQYF. In DNA form, the CDR3 reads TGCGCCAGCAGCTTGGTCATGCCTAGCGGGGTCTACGAGCAGTACTTC.